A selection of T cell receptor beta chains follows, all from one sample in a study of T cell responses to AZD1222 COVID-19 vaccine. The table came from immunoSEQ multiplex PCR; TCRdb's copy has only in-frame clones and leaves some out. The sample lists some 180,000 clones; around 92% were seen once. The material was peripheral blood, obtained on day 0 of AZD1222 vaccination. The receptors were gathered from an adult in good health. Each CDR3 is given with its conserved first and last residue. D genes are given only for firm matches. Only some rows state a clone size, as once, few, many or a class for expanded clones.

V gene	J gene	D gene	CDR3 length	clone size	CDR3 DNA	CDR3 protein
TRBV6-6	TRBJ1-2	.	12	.	TGTGCCAGCAGTTACAACAGGGCCCAGTACACCTTC	CASSYNRAQYTF
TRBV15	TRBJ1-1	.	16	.	TGTGCCACCAGCAGAGTTGGGGCTGGACAGTGGACTGAAGCTTTCTTT	CATSRVGAGQWTEAFF
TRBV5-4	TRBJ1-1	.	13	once	TGTGCCAGCAGCTTGCAGGGGAACACTGAAGCTTTCTTT	CASSLQGNTEAFF
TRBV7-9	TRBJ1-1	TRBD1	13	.	TGTGCCAGCAGCTTCGACAGGGACACTGAAGCTTTCTTT	CASSFDRDTEAFF
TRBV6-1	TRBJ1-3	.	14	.	TGTGCCAGCAGTGAACCGGGAAGGGGAAACACCATATATTTT	CASSEPGRGNTIYF
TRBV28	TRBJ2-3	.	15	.	TGTGCCAGCAGTTTCCAAGGGCGGGGAAGGGATACGCAGTATTTT	CASSFQGRGRDTQYF
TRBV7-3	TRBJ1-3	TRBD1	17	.	TGTGCCAGCAGCTTGTTCGGACAGGGGAGCTCTGGAAACACCATATATTTT	CASSLFGQGSSGNTIYF
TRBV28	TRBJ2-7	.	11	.	TGTGCCAGCAGTTTACGCAGAGAGCAGTACTTC	CASSLRREQYF
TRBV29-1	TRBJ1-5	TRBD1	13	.	TGCAGCGTTGTAGGGACAGGCTCTCAGCCCCAGCATTTT	CSVVGTGSQPQHF
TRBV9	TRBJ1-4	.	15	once	TGTGCCAGCAGCGTGAACTCTGTACCTCGTGAAAAACTGTTTTTT	CASSVNSVPREKLFF
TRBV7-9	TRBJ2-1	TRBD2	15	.	TGTGCCAGCAGCCTTTTAGCGGGGGCCCCGAATGAGCAGTTCTTC	CASSLLAGAPNEQFF
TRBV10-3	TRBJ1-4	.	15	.	TGTGCCATCAAGGACTCGGGGGGGCAGAGTGAAAAACTGTTTTTT	CAIKDSGGQSEKLFF
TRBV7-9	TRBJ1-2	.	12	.	TGTGCCAGCCGAGGGACACCGGGGGGCTACACCTTC	CASRGTPGGYTF
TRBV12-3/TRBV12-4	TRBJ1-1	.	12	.	TGTGCCAGCAGTTTGAATCAAGGAAGAGCTTTCTTT	CASSLNQGRAFF
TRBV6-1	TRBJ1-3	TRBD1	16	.	TGTGCCAGCAGTGTAGGGGACAGAACCTCTGGAAACACCATATATTTT	CASSVGDRTSGNTIYF
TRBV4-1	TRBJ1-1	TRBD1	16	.	TGCGCCAGCAGCCATTTTCGGACAGGGGCCCTGGGAGGAGCTTTCTTT	CASSHFRTGALGGAFF
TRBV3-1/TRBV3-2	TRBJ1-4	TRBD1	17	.	TGTGCCAGCAGCTACCAGACAGGGGGCAGTACTAATGAAAAACTGTTTTTT	CASSYQTGGSTNEKLFF
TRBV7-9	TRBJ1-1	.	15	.	TGTGCCAGCAGCTTAGACGTCACGGGGTACACTGAAGCTTTCTTT	CASSLDVTGYTEAFF
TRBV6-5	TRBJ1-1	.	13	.	TGTGCCAGCAGTTACCGAGGGGGGGTCGGCTTAGTCTTT	CASSYRGGVGLVF
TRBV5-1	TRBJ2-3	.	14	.	TGCGCCAGCAGCGGTTCAGGGAGGACGGATACGCAGTATTTT	CASSGSGRTDTQYF
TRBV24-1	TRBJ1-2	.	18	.	TGTGCCACCAGTGATTCGGCGGGTGGACAAGAGAACAGACGTGGCTACACCTTC	CATSDSAGGQENRRGYTF
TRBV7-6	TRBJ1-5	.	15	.	TGTGCCAGCAGCCCGGACAGTTTTAGCAATCAGCCCCAGCATTTT	CASSPDSFSNQPQHF
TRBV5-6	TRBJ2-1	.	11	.	TGTGCCAGCAGCTTGATCAATGAGCAGTTCTTC	CASSLINEQFF
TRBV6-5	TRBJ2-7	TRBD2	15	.	TGTGCCAGCAGTCCCAGGACTAGCAATGCCTACGAGCAGTACTTC	CASSPRTSNAYEQYF
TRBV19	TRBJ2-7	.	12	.	TGTGCCAGTAGTCTCCTGAGTGGCGAGCAGTACTTC	CASSLLSGEQYF
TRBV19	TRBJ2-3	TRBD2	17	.	TGTGCCAGTAGCCAACTAGCGGGGGGGTCCCTTAGTAGTACGCAGTATTTT	CASSQLAGGSLSSTQYF
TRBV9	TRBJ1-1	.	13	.	TGTGCCAGCAGCGCTACACCATACACTGAAGCTTTCTTT	CASSATPYTEAFF
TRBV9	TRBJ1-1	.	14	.	TGTGCCAGCAGCAGGGGTCCCGTGAACACTGAAGCTTTCTTT	CASSRGPVNTEAFF
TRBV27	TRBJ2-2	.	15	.	TGTGCCAGCAGTTGGAACAGGCCGAACACCGGGGAGCTGTTTTTT	CASSWNRPNTGELFF
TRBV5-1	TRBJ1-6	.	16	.	TGCGCCAGCAGCCCCGCGACAGAGATCTATAATTCACCCCTCCACTTT	CASSPATEIYNSPLHF
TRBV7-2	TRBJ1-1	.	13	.	TGTGCCAGCAGATCCACCATGAACACTGAAGCTTTCTTT	CASRSTMNTEAFF
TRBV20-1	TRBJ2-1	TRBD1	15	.	TGCAGTGCTAGTATTGGGACAGGGGCCGTCAATGAGCAGTTCTTC	CSASIGTGAVNEQFF
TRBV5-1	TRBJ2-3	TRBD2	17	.	TGCGCCAGCAGCTTGGTAGGCTCTAGCGGGGGTTTAGATACGCAGTATTTT	CASSLVGSSGGLDTQYF
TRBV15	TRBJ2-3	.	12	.	TGTGCCACCAGCAGAGGGGGGGATACGCAGTATTTT	CATSRGGDTQYF
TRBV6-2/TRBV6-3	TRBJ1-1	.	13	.	TGTGCCAGCAGTTACTCTTGGAACACTGAAGCTTTCTTT	CASSYSWNTEAFF
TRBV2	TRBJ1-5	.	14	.	TGTGCCAGCTCCCCAGGGCGCGTCAATCAGCCCCAGCATTTT	CASSPGRVNQPQHF
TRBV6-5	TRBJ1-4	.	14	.	TGTGCCAGCAGCACGGTGGCGGGTTATGAAAAACTGTTTTTT	CASSTVAGYEKLFF
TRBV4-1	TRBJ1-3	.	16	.	TGCGCCAGCAGCCAGACGTCATCTTACTCTGGAAACACCATATATTTT	CASSQTSSYSGNTIYF
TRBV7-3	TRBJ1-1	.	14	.	TGTGCCAGCAGCTTAGAGGGAGGGAGCAGACAAGCTTTCTTT	CASSLEGGSRQAFF
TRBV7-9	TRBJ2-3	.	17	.	TGTGCCAGCAGCCCCGGGGTGGGGGCGTTCCACACAGATACGCAGTATTTT	CASSPGVGAFHTDTQYF
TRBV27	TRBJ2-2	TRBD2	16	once	TGTGCCAGCACCCAGCGGGGGGGCTGGAACACCGGGGAGCTGTTTTTT	CASTQRGGWNTGELFF
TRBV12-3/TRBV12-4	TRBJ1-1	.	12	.	TGTGCCAGCAGTTCCCGGCACACTGAAGCTTTCTTT	CASSSRHTEAFF
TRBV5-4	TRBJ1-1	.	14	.	TGTGCCAGCAGCCCGACGGGGGGGTACACTGAAGCTTTCTTT	CASSPTGGYTEAFF
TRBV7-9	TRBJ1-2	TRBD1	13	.	TGTGCCAGCAGCCGGGACAGCGAAGTCGGCTACACCTTC	CASSRDSEVGYTF
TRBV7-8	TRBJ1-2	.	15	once	TGTGCCAGCAGCTCACAGGGTAGCCTAAACTATGGCTACACCTTC	CASSSQGSLNYGYTF
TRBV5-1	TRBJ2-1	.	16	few	TGCGCCAGCAGTCCTCCCGTTGCGGGGACCTACAATGAGCAGTTCTTC	CASSPPVAGTYNEQFF